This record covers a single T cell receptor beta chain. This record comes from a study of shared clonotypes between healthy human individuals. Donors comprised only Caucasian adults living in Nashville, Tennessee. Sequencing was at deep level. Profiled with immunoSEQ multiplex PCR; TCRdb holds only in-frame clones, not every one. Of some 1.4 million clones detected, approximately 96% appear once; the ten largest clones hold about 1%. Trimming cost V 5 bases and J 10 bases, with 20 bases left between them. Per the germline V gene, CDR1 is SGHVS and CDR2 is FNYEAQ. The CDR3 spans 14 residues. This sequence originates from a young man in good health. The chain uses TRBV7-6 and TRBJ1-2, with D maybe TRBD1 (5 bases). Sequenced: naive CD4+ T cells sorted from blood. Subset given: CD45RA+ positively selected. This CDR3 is CASSAPGAPRDYTF. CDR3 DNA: TGTGCCAGCAGCGCCCCCGGGGCCCCAAGGGACTACACCTTC.